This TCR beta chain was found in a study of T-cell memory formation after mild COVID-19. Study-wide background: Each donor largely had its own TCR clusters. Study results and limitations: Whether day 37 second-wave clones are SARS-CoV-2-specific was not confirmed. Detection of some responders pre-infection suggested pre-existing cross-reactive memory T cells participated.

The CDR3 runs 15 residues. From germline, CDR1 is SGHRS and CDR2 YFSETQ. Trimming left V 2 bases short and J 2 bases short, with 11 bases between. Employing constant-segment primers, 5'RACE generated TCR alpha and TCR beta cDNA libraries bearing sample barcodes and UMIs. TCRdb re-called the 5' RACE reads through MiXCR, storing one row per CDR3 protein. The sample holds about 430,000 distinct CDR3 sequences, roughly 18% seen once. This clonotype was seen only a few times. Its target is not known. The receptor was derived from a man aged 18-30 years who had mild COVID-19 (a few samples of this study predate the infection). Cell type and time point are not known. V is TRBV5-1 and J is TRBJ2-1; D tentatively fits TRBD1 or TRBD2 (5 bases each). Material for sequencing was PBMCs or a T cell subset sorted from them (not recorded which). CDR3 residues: CASSLTVGAYNEQFF. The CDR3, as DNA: TGCGCCAGCAGCTTAACAGTGGGGGCCTACAATGAGCAGTTCTTC.